This TCR beta chain was captured in a study of molecular identifiers for immune sequencing clone quantification. Overall study results and limits: A shared barcode on identical TCR molecules could lead to underestimated sizes for highly expanded clones.

V trimming: 0 bases; J trimming: 0 bases; junction bases outside the gene matches: 3. The CDR3 is 17 amino acids. The germline V gene encodes CDR1 WNHNN and CDR2 SYGVQD (reference sequence). Sorted cells numbering about 19,000 to 1,000,000, with 10%, 30% or 50% RNA, yielded the naive CD8 libraries. As CD8+CD4-CCR7+CD45RA+ cells, naive CD8 T cells were sorted. TCRdb used MiXCR to reprocess the PCR reads, holding one entry per CDR3 protein. Among approximately 590,000 distinct CDR3 sequences listed, 25% were seen once. A note on this clonotype: Its antigen is as yet unknown.

The chain couples TRBV10-1 to TRBJ2-2; 8 bases agree with TRBD2. The sequencing sample was made of naive CD8+ T cells from blood, with Jurkat cell RNA spiked in. Described subset: FACS-sorted CD8+CD4-CCR7+CD45RA+ naive T cells. The TCR was taken from a human donor in good health. Some libraries in this study had Jurkat cell RNA spiked in. The CDR3 DNA reads as TGCGCCAGCAGTGAGTCGCGGGGGGCCACGAACACCGGGGAGCTGTTTTTT. Amino acids: CASSESRGATNTGELFF.